The T cell receptor (beta chain) described here comes from a study of T-cell memory formation after mild COVID-19. Points on this clonotype: Antigen specificity is unknown.

Germline values: CDR1 SQVTM, CDR2 ANQGSEA. The V gene end was trimmed by 6 bases and the J gene end by 7 bases; junction bases not matched to a gene: 6. The CDR3 runs 12 residues. 5'RACE with constant-segment primers yielded barcoded, UMI-tagged TCR alpha and TCR beta cDNA libraries. TCRdb used MiXCR to reprocess the 5' RACE reads, holding one entry per CDR3 protein. The sample yields about 350,000 distinct CDR3 sequences, around 13% seen once. General study points: There was a balanced CD4/CD8 profile in clones contracting day 15 to 85, and later expanders leaned CD4+. The CD4+ clones that contracted clustered mainly within CM and EM, and the CD8+ clones concentrated in EMRA.

The sequencing input was PBMCs or a T cell subset sorted from them (not recorded which). The TCR was taken from a man between 18 and 29 years old who had mild COVID-19 (a few samples of this study predate the infection). Cell type and time point are not known. The genes are TRBV29-1 and TRBJ1-5; 7 nucleotides align to TRBD1. The CDR3 DNA reads as TGCAGCGTACAGGGGCAGGGGCAGCCCCAGCATTTT. Translation: CSVQGQGQPQHF.